A selection of T cell receptor beta chains follows, all from one sample in a study of cytomegalovirus exposure and HLA in healthy donors. Only in-frame clones appear in the TCRdb table, and some are missing; sequencing was by immunoSEQ multiplex PCR. Found here are 120,000 or so clones, around 75% of them singletons; the top ten hold 2.9%. Material for sequencing was PBMCs. Every receptor here comes from a woman between 40 and 55 years old in good health and CMV-seropositive. The CDR3 runs from the conserved cysteine through the conserved F or W.

j_call: TRBJ1-1; v_call: TRBV5-4; cdr3_aa: CASSFPKGLNTEAFF
j_call: TRBJ2-7; v_call: TRBV5-6; cdr3_aa: CASSLSDRAIYEQYF
j_call: TRBJ1-5; v_call: TRBV30; cdr3_aa: CASAKGPGPRNQPQHF
j_call: TRBJ2-5; v_call: TRBV15; cdr3_aa: CATSRELTSGTQETQYF
j_call: TRBJ2-1; v_call: TRBV18; cdr3_aa: CASSPSLAGYNEQFF
j_call: TRBJ1-6; v_call: TRBV4-3; cdr3_aa: CASSQEGGVNSPLHF
j_call: TRBJ1-5; v_call: TRBV4-1; cdr3_aa: CASSRESGLGHQPQHF
j_call: TRBJ2-7; v_call: TRBV7-2; cdr3_aa: CASSLGGTEQYF
j_call: TRBJ2-1; v_call: TRBV5-6; cdr3_aa: CASSFPGTVGEQFF
j_call: TRBJ2-2; v_call: TRBV14; cdr3_aa: CASSHRGSGTGELFF